The entry below gives a single T cell receptor beta chain sequence along with its context. Antigen specificity is unknown. The germline V gene encodes CDR1 DFQATT and CDR2 SNEGSKA (reference sequence). The length of the CDR3 is 14 residues. Trimming removed 5 bases from V and 3 bases from J, with 14 bases in between. Making the TCR beta libraries involved quantitative 5'-RACE with molecular barcodes. Via MiXCR, TCRdb re-called the 5' RACE reads, giving one row per CDR3 protein. The sample consists of 700,000 to 1,000,000 distinct CDR3 sequences, over 9.5% of them appearing once. This sample stems from a study of CD8 T cells in ankylosing spondylitis. Study-wide results and limits: Made up of under 10 highly homologous variants, a TCR beta motif appeared characteristic of ankylosing spondylitis blood. Some motif variants were previously reported in reactive arthritis synovial fluid and blood.

Sequencing used blood, either unsorted or a sorted T cell fraction (not recorded which). This receptor was obtained from a male donor with ankylosing spondylitis. The rearrangement joins TRBV20-1 to TRBJ1-5; TRBD1 is a possible D gene (5 bases). The CDR3 spells CSALPGGPNQPQHF. CDR3 DNA: TGCAGTGCTCTCCCCGGGGGTCCCAATCAGCCCCAGCATTTT.